This TCR beta chain was identified in a study of high-grade serous ovarian cancer treatment subgroups. Tumor samples were obtained before definitive surgery or chemotherapy. Germline CDR1 is SEHNR and CDR2 is FQNEAQ (reference sequence). The CDR3 sequence is 14 residues long. Deletions cut 8 bases from V and 5 bases from J, with 15 bases between. The repertoire was sequenced with immunoSEQ multiplex PCR; TCRdb's copy has only in-frame clones and lacks some. Among some 28,000 clones listed, around four fifths were seen once. General study points: Without spatial data, bulk sequencing limits insight into HGSC tumor diversity.

On this clone: Its antigen is undetermined.

Sequenced input: tumor tissue. The sequence derives from a human donor with high-grade serous ovarian cancer. The V and J genes are TRBV7-9 and TRBJ2-2; D may be TRBD1 (6 bases). CDR3 nucleotides: TGTGCCAGCTCATGGGGGCGGATGACCGGGGAGCTGTTTTTT. It yields the protein CASSWGRMTGELFF.